The rows below give T cell receptor beta chains drawn from one sample of a study of OX40 agonist ivuxolimab in advanced cancers. The method was immunoSEQ multiplex PCR; TCRdb's version includes in-frame clones alone and lacks a portion of them. The sample shows 82,000 or so clones, about 85% of them seen only once. Sequenced here: CD4+ or CD8+ T cells sorted from blood, sampled in a trial of the OX40 agonist ivuxolimab. Receptor source: an adult with an advanced solid tumor such as melanoma, head and neck, liver or kidney cancer. Both conserved end residues are part of each CDR3. Each record gives: D gene, clone size, J gene, V gene, CDR3 protein, CDR3 DNA. The D gene is left open where the match is weak. The size field is filled for only some rows; it gives once, few, many or a size class.

>TRBD2|-|TRBJ2-5|TRBV28
CASRSVAGGGETQYF
TGTGCCAGCAGGTCGGTAGCGGGGGGAGGAGAGACCCAGTACTTC
>-|few|TRBJ2-7|TRBV4-1
CASSRDGLQRDTEQYF
TGCGCCAGCAGCCGGGACGGGTTGCAGCGGGACACCGAGCAGTACTTC
>-|once|TRBJ2-1|TRBV29-1
CSVEVGAGVEQFF
TGCAGCGTTGAGGTGGGGGCTGGGGTTGAGCAGTTCTTC
>TRBD1|-|TRBJ1-1|TRBV5-1
CASSLTGGGRTEAFF
TGCGCCAGCAGCTTGACAGGGGGCGGTAGGACTGAAGCTTTCTTT
>-|once|TRBJ1-5|TRBV28
CASSSGPFTPQHF
TGTGCCAGCAGTTCCGGGCCCTTTACGCCCCAGCATTTT
>-|-|TRBJ1-2|TRBV27
CASSRGGFYGYTF
TGTGCCAGCAGCCGCGGGGGGTTTTATGGCTACACCTTC
>-|-|TRBJ2-2|TRBV28
CAGRTANTGELFF
TGTGCCGGTCGGACAGCGAACACCGGGGAGCTGTTTTTT
>-|-|TRBJ1-6|TRBV4-3
CASSPNSGVAPLHF
TGCGCCAGCAGCCCGAATTCAGGTGTGGCACCCCTCCACTTT
>TRBD2|-|TRBJ2-2|TRBV6-6
CASSPSGTLFTGELFF
TGTGCCAGCAGTCCTAGCGGGACCCTATTCACCGGGGAGCTGTTTTTT
>-|-|TRBJ1-3|TRBV10-3
CAISESPWRGPNSGNTIYF
TGTGCCATCAGTGAGTCGCCTTGGCGGGGACCGAACTCTGGAAACACCATATATTTT
>-|-|TRBJ1-1|TRBV6-5
CASSYSIPGQNTEAFF
TGTGCCAGCAGTTACTCGATACCAGGGCAGAACACTGAAGCTTTCTTT
>-|-|TRBJ1-5|TRBV19
CASRVGGINQPQHF
TGTGCCAGTAGGGTCGGAGGCATCAATCAGCCCCAGCATTTT
>-|-|TRBJ2-2|TRBV5-1
CASSLGDWFTGELFF
TGCGCCAGCAGCTTGGGGGACTGGTTCACCGGGGAGCTGTTTTTT
>-|-|TRBJ1-3|TRBV10-3
CAISAGSNSGNTIYF
TGTGCCATCAGCGCAGGGTCAAACTCTGGAAACACCATATATTTT
>-|-|TRBJ1-1|TRBV7-2
CASSPDRQRMNTEAFF
TGTGCCAGTAGTCCCGACCGACAGAGAATGAACACTGAAGCTTTCTTT
>TRBD1|-|TRBJ1-2|TRBV5-4
CASSRETGNYGYTF
TGTGCCAGCAGCCGCGAGACAGGGAACTATGGCTACACCTTC
>-|-|TRBJ1-6|TRBV6-4
CASTGWGLSSYNSPLHF
TGTGCCAGCACGGGGTGGGGTCTCAGCTCCTATAATTCACCCCTCCACTTT
>TRBD1|-|TRBJ1-1|TRBV6-1
CASRDRGYSEAFF
TGTGCCAGCAGGGACAGGGGTTACTCTGAAGCTTTCTTT
>-|-|TRBJ1-6|TRBV4-3
CASSQEALGDSPLHF
TGCGCCAGCAGCCAAGAGGCCTTGGGGGATTCACCCCTCCACTTT
>-|once|TRBJ1-5|TRBV19
CASSIRESQPQHF
TGTGCCAGTAGTATACGGGAGTCGCAGCCCCAGCATTTT
>-|few|TRBJ2-7|TRBV7-2
CASSLWANEQYF
TGTGCCAGCAGCTTATGGGCAAACGAGCAGTACTTC
>-|few|TRBJ2-7|TRBV6-6
CASSPRATYEQYF
TGTGCCAGCAGTCCCCGGGCCACCTACGAGCAGTACTTC
>-|-|TRBJ1-2|TRBV20-1
CSASPSYGYTF
TGCAGTGCTAGCCCTTCCTATGGCTACACCTTC
>-|few|TRBJ1-1|TRBV27
CASSGRGPEAFF
TGTGCCAGCAGCGGCAGGGGCCCTGAAGCTTTCTTT
>TRBD2|-|TRBJ2-1|TRBV10-3
CAIGLAGGAEQFF
TGTGCCATCGGACTAGCGGGGGGAGCTGAGCAGTTCTTC
>-|-|TRBJ2-3|TRBV29-1
CSVEGGARTDTQYF
TGCAGCGTTGAAGGAGGGGCGCGCACAGATACGCAGTATTTT
>-|-|TRBJ1-6|TRBV27
CASSFYSGSYNSPLHF
TGTGCCAGCAGTTTCTACAGCGGCTCCTATAATTCACCCCTCCACTTT
>-|-|TRBJ1-1|TRBV19
CASSINWWGKDTEAFF
TGTGCCAGTAGTATTAACTGGTGGGGGAAGGACACTGAAGCTTTCTTT
>TRBD1|-|TRBJ1-2|TRBV4-1
CASSQLTGDGYTF
TGCGCCAGCAGCCAACTAACAGGGGATGGCTACACCTTC
>-|few|TRBJ1-4|TRBV19
CASLDWRGEKLFF
TGTGCCAGTCTCGACTGGCGTGGGGAAAAACTGTTTTTT
>-|-|TRBJ2-1|TRBV7-3
CASSPRSSPGNEQFF
TGTGCCAGCAGCCCCCGCTCTTCCCCAGGCAATGAGCAGTTCTTC
>-|-|TRBJ2-5|TRBV2
CASSRAAGGGYF
TGTGCCAGCAGTCGAGCGGCAGGTGGTGGGTACTTC